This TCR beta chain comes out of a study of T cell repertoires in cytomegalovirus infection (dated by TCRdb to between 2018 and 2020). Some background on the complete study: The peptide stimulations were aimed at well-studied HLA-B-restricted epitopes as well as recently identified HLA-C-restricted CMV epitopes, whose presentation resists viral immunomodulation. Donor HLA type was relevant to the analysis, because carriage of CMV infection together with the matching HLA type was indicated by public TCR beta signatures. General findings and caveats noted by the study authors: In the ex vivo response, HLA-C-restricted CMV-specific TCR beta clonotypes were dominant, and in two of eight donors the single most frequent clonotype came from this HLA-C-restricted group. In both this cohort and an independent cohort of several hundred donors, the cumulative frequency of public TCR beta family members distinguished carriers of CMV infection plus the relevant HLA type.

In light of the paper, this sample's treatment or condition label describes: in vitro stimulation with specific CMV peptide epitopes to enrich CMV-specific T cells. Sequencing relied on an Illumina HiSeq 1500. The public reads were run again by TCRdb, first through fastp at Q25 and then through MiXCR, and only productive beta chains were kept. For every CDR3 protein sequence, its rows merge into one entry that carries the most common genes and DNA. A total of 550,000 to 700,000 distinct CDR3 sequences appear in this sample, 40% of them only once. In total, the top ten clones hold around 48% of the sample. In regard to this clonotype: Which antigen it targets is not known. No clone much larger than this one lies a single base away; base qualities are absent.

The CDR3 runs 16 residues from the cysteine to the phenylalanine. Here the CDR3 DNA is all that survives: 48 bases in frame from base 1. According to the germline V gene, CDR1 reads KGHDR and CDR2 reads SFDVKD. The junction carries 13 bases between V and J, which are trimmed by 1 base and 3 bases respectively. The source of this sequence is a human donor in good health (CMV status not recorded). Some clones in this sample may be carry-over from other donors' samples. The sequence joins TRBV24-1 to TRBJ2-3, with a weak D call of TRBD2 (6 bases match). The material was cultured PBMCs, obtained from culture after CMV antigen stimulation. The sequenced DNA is TGTGCCACCAGTGATTTCTCCGGGAGTGGTACAGATACGCAGTATTTT. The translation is CATSDFSGSGTDTQYF.